This is a list of T cell receptor beta chains from one sample in a study of T cell responses to AZD1222 COVID-19 vaccine. Assay used: immunoSEQ multiplex PCR; TCRdb lists only in-frame clones, some missing. Found here are roughly 120,000 clones, 88% of them singletons; the top ten hold less than 6%. Sequences were derived from peripheral blood, sampled on day 0 of AZD1222 vaccination. These TCRs come from an adult in good health. CDR3s include the opening cysteine and the closing phenylalanine or tryptophan. Each record gives: J gene, D gene, V gene, clone size, CDR3 DNA, CDR3 protein. D genes are given only for firm matches. Some rows mark clone size as missing; the rest say once, few, many or name a class of expanded clone.

J: TRBJ2-7; D: .; V: TRBV7-2; size: once; DNA: TGTGCCAGCAGCCCGGGGACTGGGGACTCCTACGAGCAGTACTTC; CDR3: CASSPGTGDSYEQYF
J: TRBJ2-7; D: .; V: TRBV4-3; size: .; DNA: TGCGCCAGCAGCCAAGACAGGGGATCCTACGAGCAGTACTTC; CDR3: CASSQDRGSYEQYF
J: TRBJ1-1; D: TRBD1; V: TRBV12-3/TRBV12-4; size: .; DNA: TGTGCCAGCAGCTTAACAGGGGCCACTGAAGCTTTCTTT; CDR3: CASSLTGATEAFF
J: TRBJ2-5; D: .; V: TRBV3-1/TRBV3-2; size: once; DNA: TGTGCCAGCAGCCAAGGTCAGCGGACCCAGTACTTC; CDR3: CASSQGQRTQYF
J: TRBJ2-3; D: TRBD1; V: TRBV9; size: once; DNA: TGTGCCAGCAGCGCCCGGACAGGGGGGTACACAGATACGCAGTATTTT; CDR3: CASSARTGGYTDTQYF
J: TRBJ2-7; D: TRBD2; V: TRBV20-1; size: .; DNA: TGCAGTGCTAGTCCCCCTTTGGCGGGGGGCGGCGAGCAGTACTTC; CDR3: CSASPPLAGGGEQYF
J: TRBJ2-7; D: TRBD1; V: TRBV5-4; size: .; DNA: TGTGCCAGCAGCTTGGGGACAGGAGCCTACGAGCAGTACTTC; CDR3: CASSLGTGAYEQYF
J: TRBJ2-5; D: .; V: TRBV5-5; size: .; DNA: TGTGCCAGCAGCTTGGCCCCGTTACAAGAGACCCAGTACTTC; CDR3: CASSLAPLQETQYF
J: TRBJ1-5; D: TRBD1; V: TRBV19; size: .; DNA: TGTGCCAGTAGTCACGGACAGGGGGGTAGCAATCAGCCCCAGCATTTT; CDR3: CASSHGQGGSNQPQHF
J: TRBJ2-5; D: .; V: TRBV5-8; size: .; DNA: TGTGCCAGCAGCGAGGGGACCCCACGGGAGACCCAGTACTTC; CDR3: CASSEGTPRETQYF
J: TRBJ2-3; D: .; V: TRBV7-9; size: .; DNA: TGTGCCAGCAGCCGCACGGGGGATTACACAGATACGCAGTATTTT; CDR3: CASSRTGDYTDTQYF
J: TRBJ2-7; D: TRBD1; V: TRBV29-1; size: .; DNA: TGCAGCGTTTATGGACAGGGGCCAAAGATTCTCTCCTACGAGCAGTACTTC; CDR3: CSVYGQGPKILSYEQYF
J: TRBJ2-7; D: TRBD1; V: TRBV4-2; size: .; DNA: TGTGCCAGCAGCCAAGATCAGGGGGACAGGGGCGACGAGCAGTACTTC; CDR3: CASSQDQGDRGDEQYF